This T cell receptor (beta chain) is from a study of cytomegalovirus exposure and HLA in healthy donors. Findings and caveats of the study: An analysis done earlier found most TCR beta V segments productive about 90% or about 30% of the time. TRBV6-2, TRBV6-3 and some other V segments were excluded as indistinguishable.

The V and J ends lost 5 bases and 2 bases, in that order; junction bases with no gene match: 4. CDR1 GTSNPN and CDR2 SVGIG come from the germline V gene (reference sequence). The CDR3 runs to 13 residues. This clone has only a few counts. Its antigen is undetermined. The PCR contained 60 Vbeta and 13 Jbeta primers. Clones were sequenced by immunoSEQ multiplex PCR, and TCRdb holds only the in-frame ones, with some missing. Among over 150,000 clones listed, around 79% were seen once. The chain links TRBV30 to TRBJ1-2; 8 nucleotides line up with TRBD1. The sequencing sample was made of PBMCs. This clonotype originated in a man between 18 and 35 years old in good health and CMV-seronegative. CDR3 nucleotide sequence: TGTGCCTGGTCCTACAGGGGGAACTATGGCTACACCTTC. This gives the protein CAWSYRGNYGYTF.